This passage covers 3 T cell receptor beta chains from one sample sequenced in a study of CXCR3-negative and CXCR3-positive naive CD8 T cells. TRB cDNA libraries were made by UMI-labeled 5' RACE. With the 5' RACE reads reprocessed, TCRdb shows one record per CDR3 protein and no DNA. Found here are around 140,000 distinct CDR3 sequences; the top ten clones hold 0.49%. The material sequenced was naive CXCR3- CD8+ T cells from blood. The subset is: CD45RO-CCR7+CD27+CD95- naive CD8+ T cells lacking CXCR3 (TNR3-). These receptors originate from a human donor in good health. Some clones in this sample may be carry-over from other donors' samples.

CDR3: CASSPGQGEVNTEAFF. The gene calls are TRBV7-9 and TRBJ1-1; TCRdb lists TRBD1, though no DNA is available to test this call. CDR3 length equals 16 residues. Germline CDR1 and CDR2: SEHNR and FQNEAQ (reference sequence).

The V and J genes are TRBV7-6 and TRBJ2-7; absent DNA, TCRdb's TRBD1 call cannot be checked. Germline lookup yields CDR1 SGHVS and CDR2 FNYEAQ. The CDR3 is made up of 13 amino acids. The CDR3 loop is CASSSRDGAEQYF.

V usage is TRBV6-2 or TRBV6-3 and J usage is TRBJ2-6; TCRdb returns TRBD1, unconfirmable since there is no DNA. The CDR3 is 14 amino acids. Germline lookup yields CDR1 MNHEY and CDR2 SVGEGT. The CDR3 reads CASIGGKGANVLTF.